This entry features one T cell receptor beta chain sequence. The target antigen is unknown. No conserved phenylalanine or tryptophan ends this CDR3, so it is likely a read error. The data were obtained in a study of T cell responses to AZD1222 COVID-19 vaccine. Whole-study results and caveats: Baseline serostatus was positive in only a handful of AZD1222 recipients.

Analyses pooled second doses at about 4 or about 12 weeks. Germline loops: CDR1 SNHLY, CDR2 FYNNEI. V shed 4 bases and J shed 3 bases, with 15 bases lying between them. The CDR3 totals 15 residues. TCRdb keeps only in-frame clones here, not all; method: immunoSEQ multiplex PCR. The table shows about 150,000 clones, with approximately 91% occurring only once. The source was peripheral blood, collected 28 days after the second AZD1222 dose. The chain links TRBV2 to TRBJ1-2; TRBD1 is a possible D gene (5 bases). The source of this sequence is an adult who received the AZD1222 COVID-19 vaccine. The DNA of the CDR3 is TGTGCCAGCAGTGTCGGGCAGGGCGGAGACTATGGCTACACCCTC. As protein: CASSVGQGGDYGYTL.